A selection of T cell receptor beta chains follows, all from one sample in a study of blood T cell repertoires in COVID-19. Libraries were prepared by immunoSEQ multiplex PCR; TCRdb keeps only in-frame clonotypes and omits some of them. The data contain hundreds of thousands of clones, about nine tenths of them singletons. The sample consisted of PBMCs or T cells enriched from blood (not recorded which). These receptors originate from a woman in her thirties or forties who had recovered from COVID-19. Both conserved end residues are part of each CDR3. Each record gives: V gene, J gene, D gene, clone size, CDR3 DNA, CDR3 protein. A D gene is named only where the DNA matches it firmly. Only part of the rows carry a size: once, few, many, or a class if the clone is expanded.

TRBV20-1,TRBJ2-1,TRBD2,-,TGCAGTGCTAGTCGGGACCCGGGGGGTACCTACAATGAGCAGTTCTTC,CSASRDPGGTYNEQFF
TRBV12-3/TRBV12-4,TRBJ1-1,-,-,TGTGCCAGCAGAGGGACGGGAGGAAAAGCTTTCTTT,CASRGTGGKAFF
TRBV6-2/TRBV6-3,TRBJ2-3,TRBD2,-,TGTGCCAGCAGTTCCCCGGGACTAGCGGCAGATACGCAGTATTTT,CASSSPGLAADTQYF
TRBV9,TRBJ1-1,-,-,TGTGCCAACAGCGTAGGTCCAGAGGACACTGAAGCTTTCTTT,CANSVGPEDTEAFF
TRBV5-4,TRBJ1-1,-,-,TGTGCCAGCTCAGATAGGATTAGGTCCGGGGACACTGAAGCTTTCTTT,CASSDRIRSGDTEAFF
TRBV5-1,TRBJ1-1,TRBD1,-,TGCGCCAGCAGCCGCACGACAGGGGGCACTGAAGCTTTCTTT,CASSRTTGGTEAFF
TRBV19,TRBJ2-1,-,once,TGTGCCAGTAGTATCCTCGGGAGCTCCTACAATGAGCAGTTCTTC,CASSILGSSYNEQFF
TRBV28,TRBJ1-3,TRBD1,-,TGTGCCAGCACCGACCGACAGGGGGCTAGAGACACCATATATTTT,CASTDRQGARDTIYF
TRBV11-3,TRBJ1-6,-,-,TGTGCCAGCAGCTTAGACCTTAGTTCGAATTCACCCCTCCACTTT,CASSLDLSSNSPLHF
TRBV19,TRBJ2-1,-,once,TGTGCCAGTAGTATACAGACCTACAATGAGCAGTTCTTC,CASSIQTYNEQFF
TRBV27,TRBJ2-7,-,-,TGTGCCAGCAGCCTAAGGGGATCGAGAGAGCAGTACTTC,CASSLRGSREQYF
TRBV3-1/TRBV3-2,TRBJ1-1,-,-,TGTGCCAGCAGCAAGACTCTACAGGGTTACCCCCAAGCTTTCTTT,CASSKTLQGYPQAFF
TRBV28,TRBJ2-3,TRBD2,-,TGTGCCAGCAGTTTATGGAAGGCGGGGGGAGGACCTGATACGCAGTATTTT,CASSLWKAGGGPDTQYF
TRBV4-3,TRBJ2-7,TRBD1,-,TGCGCCAGCAGCCAAGCGGCAGGGGGTGCCTACGAGCAGTACTTC,CASSQAAGGAYEQYF
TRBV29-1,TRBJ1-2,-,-,TGCAGCGTTATACAGGACCCGTCTAACTATGGCTACACCTTC,CSVIQDPSNYGYTF
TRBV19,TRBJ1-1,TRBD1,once,TGTGCCAGTAGCACAGGGGAGAGGACTGAAGCTTTCTTT,CASSTGERTEAFF
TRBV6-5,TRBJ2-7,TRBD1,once,TGTGCCAGCAGTTACGGGACAGGGCAGCTCTTGGAGCAGTACTTC,CASSYGTGQLLEQYF
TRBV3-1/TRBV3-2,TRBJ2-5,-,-,TGTGCCAGCAGCCAAGGGGCCCCCAGGACCCAGTACTTC,CASSQGAPRTQYF
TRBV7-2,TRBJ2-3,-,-,TGTGCCAGCAGCCCCCAAAGCGCAGATACGCAGTATTTT,CASSPQSADTQYF
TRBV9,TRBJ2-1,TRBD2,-,TGTGCCAGCAGCGGGACTAGCCAGGAGCAGTTCTTC,CASSGTSQEQFF
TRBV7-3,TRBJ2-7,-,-,TGTGCCAGCAGCTTAAAAGGGCAGGGTCCCTACGAGCAGTACTTC,CASSLKGQGPYEQYF
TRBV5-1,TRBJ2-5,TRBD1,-,TGCGCCAGCAGCCGGGACAGTAGGCAAGAGACCCAGTACTTC,CASSRDSRQETQYF
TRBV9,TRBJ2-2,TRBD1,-,TGTGCCAGCAGCGTAGCGGGACAGGGGGCTGGGGAGCTGTTTTTT,CASSVAGQGAGELFF
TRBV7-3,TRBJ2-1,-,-,TGTGCCAGCAGCTTATCCGGGTCAGGGGCCTACAATGAGCAGTTCTTC,CASSLSGSGAYNEQFF
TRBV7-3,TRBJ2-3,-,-,TGTGCCAGCAGCTCCACCCCGGTGTCAGATACGCAGTATTTT,CASSSTPVSDTQYF
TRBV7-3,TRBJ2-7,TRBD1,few,TGTGCCAGCAGCCCAGGGACAGGCCTTCCCTACGAGCAGTACTTC,CASSPGTGLPYEQYF
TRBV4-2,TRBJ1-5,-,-,TGTGCCAGCAGCCAAGATCCCGGAGGAAAATATAGCAATCAGCCCCAGCATTTT,CASSQDPGGKYSNQPQHF
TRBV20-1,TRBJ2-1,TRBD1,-,TGCAGTGCTAGTGACGCCGGGACAGGGGGTTACAATGAGCAGTTCTTC,CSASDAGTGGYNEQFF
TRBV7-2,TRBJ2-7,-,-,TGTGCCAGCAATGGGGCAGGAAGGGGCGAGCAGTACTTC,CASNGAGRGEQYF
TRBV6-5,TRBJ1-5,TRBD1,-,TGTGCCAGCAGTTACCAGGGGGGCGGCCCCCAGCATTTT,CASSYQGGGPQHF
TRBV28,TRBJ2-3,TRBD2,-,TGTGCCAGCAGTTTAGCTAGCGGGGGACCCACAGATACGCAGTATTTT,CASSLASGGPTDTQYF
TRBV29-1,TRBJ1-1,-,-,TGCAGCGTCCAACAGGTATTGAACACTGAAGCTTTCTTT,CSVQQVLNTEAFF
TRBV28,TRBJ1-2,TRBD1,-,TGTGCCAGCTTTTCTCCGGACAGGGTAGGAGGCTACACCTTC,CASFSPDRVGGYTF
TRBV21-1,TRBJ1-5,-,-,TGTGCCAGAGCTAGGGCCAGGGCGAATCAGCCCCAGCATTTT,CARARARANQPQHF
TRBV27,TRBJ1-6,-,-,TGTGCCAGCAGTTTATTACAGGGCTTCCCCAATAATTCACCCCTCCACTTT,CASSLLQGFPNNSPLHF
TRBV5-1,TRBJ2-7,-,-,TGCGCCAGCAGCCCCTTGGGGGACACCACCCTCGAGCAGTACTTC,CASSPLGDTTLEQYF
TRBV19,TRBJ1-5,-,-,TGTGCCAGTGATAATACAGGGTTAAGGCCCCAGCATTTT,CASDNTGLRPQHF
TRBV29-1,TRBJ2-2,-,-,TGCAGCGTTGAAGATAGGGGGTTAAGCACCGGGGAGCTGTTTTTT,CSVEDRGLSTGELFF
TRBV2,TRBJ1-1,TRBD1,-,TGTGCCAGCAGAGTCAACAGGGGGGGCACTGAAGCTTTCTTT,CASRVNRGGTEAFF
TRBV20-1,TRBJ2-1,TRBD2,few,TGCAGTGCTAGTCATACTAGCGGGGTCCTGGTCTTC,CSASHTSGVLVF
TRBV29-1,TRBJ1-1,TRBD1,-,TGCAGCGTAGCGACAGGGGCCGCGAACACTGAAGCTTTCTTT,CSVATGAANTEAFF